The table lists the clone carrying this T cell receptor gamma chain with many counts. The data derive from a study of γδ T cells in repeated Plasmodium falciparum infection. Bulk repertoires came from Vgamma9/Vdelta2+ or Vdelta2-negative gammadelta T cells flow-sorted from PBMC. TCRdb reprocessed the multiplex PCR reads using CATT. Here the sample spans 13,000 to 15,000 gamma-chain clones, around 1.6% being singletons. Germline V gives CDR1 VTNTFY, CDR2 YDVSTARD (reference sequence). V shed 3 bases and J 0 bases; nucleotides not matched to a gene: 7. CDR3 length equals 16 residues. This TCR came from a pool of human donors (malaria-infected and uninfected, not separated). Sequenced: gamma-delta T cells from blood. The chain carries TRGV3 and TRGJP2. The DNA for the CDR3 is TGTGCCACCTGGGACGGGGCATATAGTAGTGATTGGATCAAGACGTTT. Its translation is CATWDGAYSSDWIKTF.